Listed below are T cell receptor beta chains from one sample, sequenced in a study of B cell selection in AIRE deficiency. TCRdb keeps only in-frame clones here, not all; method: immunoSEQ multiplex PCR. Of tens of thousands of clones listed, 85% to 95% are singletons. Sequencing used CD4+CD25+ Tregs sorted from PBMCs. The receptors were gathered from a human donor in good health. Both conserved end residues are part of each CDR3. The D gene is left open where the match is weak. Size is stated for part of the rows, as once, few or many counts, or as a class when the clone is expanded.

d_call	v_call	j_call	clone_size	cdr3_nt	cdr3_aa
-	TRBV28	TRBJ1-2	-	TGTGCCAGCAAACCAGCGGGACGGAATTACTATGGCTACACCTTC	CASKPAGRNYYGYTF
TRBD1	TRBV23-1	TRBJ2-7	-	TGCGCCAGGCCAAGACAGGGTGTCTCCGAGCAGTACTTC	CARPRQGVSEQYF
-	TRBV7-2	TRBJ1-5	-	TGTGCCAGCAGCCCCGAGGGTGGGCAGCCCCAGCATTTT	CASSPEGGQPQHF
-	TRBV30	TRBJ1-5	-	TGTGCCTGGAGTGTACGTGGGGCCAGTGATCAGCCCCAGCATTTT	CAWSVRGASDQPQHF
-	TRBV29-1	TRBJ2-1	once	TGCAGCGTTGAAAGTCAGGCCCCGTCGAGTTACAATGAGCAGTTCTTC	CSVESQAPSSYNEQFF
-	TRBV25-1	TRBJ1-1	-	TGTGCCAGCAGGATTACCGGGGTTAGGGGAGCTTTCTTT	CASRITGVRGAFF
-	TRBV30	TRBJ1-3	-	TGTGCCTGGAGCCGGCGGGGGGCGGCTGGAAACACCATATATTTT	CAWSRRGAAGNTIYF
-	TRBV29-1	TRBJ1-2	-	TGCAGCGTTGAAAGGGACTATGGCTACACCTTC	CSVERDYGYTF
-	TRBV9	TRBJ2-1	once	TGTGCCAGCAGCGTTGACTTCAATGAGCAGTTCTTC	CASSVDFNEQFF
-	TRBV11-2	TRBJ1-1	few	TGTGCCAGCCGCTCGGAGGGTGAAGCTTTCTTT	CASRSEGEAFF
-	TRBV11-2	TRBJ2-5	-	TGTGCCAGCAGCTTAGTCCAAGAGACCCAGTACTTC	CASSLVQETQYF
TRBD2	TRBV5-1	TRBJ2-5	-	TGCGCCAGCAGCTTGGACAGACTAGCGGGAGGTAATCGTATGGCGGAGACCCAGTACTTC	CASSLDRLAGGNRMAETQYF
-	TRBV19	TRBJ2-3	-	TGTGCCAGTAGTATGGGGCGAGATACGCAGTATTTT	CASSMGRDTQYF
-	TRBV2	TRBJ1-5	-	TGTGCCAGCAGTGAAGAAGGATTCAATCAGCCCCAGCATTTT	CASSEEGFNQPQHF
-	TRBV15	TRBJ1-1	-	TGTGCCACCAGCAGAGATATGAACACTGAAGCTTTCTTT	CATSRDMNTEAFF
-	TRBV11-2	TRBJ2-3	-	TGTGCCAGCAGCTTAGGGTTGGGACTCGCAGATACGCAGTATTTT	CASSLGLGLADTQYF
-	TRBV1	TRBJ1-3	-	TGCACCAGCAGCCAAGATAGAAGGGGGGACAGGGGTACAAGCTCTGGAAACACCATATATTTT	CTSSQDRRGDRGTSSGNTIYF
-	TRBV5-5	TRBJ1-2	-	TGTGCCAGCAGCTTGGCCGGAGGGCCGGGCTATGGCTACACCTTC	CASSLAGGPGYGYTF
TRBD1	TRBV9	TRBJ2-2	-	TGTGCCAGCAGCGCGGTGACAGGGACCGGGGAGCTGTTTTTT	CASSAVTGTGELFF
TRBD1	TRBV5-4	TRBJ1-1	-	TGTGCCAGCAGCTTGAGGCGACAGGGTGGGGTCAACTTT	CASSLRRQGGVNF
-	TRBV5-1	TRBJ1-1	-	TGCGCCAGCAGCGCCATCGTCCCGAACACTGAAGCTTTCTTT	CASSAIVPNTEAFF
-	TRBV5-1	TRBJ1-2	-	TGCGCCAGCAACCCGGACAGCCTAAGAAACTATGGCTACACCTTC	CASNPDSLRNYGYTF
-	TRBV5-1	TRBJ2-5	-	TGCGCCAGCAGCGCCACCGGTGGGGTAGCAGAGACCCAGTACTTC	CASSATGGVAETQYF
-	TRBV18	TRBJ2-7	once	TGTGCCAGCTCAATTCGACAGGACTCCTACGAGCAGTACTTC	CASSIRQDSYEQYF
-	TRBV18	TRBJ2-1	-	TGTGCCAGCTCACAGACTACAGGGACCTACAATGAGCAGTTCTTC	CASSQTTGTYNEQFF
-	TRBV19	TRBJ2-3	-	TGTGCCAGTAGTAACCCCGACAGGTCAGGCACAGATACGCAGTATTTT	CASSNPDRSGTDTQYF
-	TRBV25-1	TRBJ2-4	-	TGTGCCAGCAGTGCACAGGGAGGGCTAAACATTCAGTACTTC	CASSAQGGLNIQYF
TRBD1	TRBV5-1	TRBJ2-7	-	TGCGCCAGCAGCTTGGTTACAGGGGCCCCCGAGCAGTACTTC	CASSLVTGAPEQYF
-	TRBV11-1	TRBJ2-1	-	TGTGCCAGCAGCTCGACCGAAAGCCATGAGCAGTTCTTC	CASSSTESHEQFF
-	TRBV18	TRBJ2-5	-	TGTGCCAGCTCACCGAACCAAGAGACCCAGTACTTC	CASSPNQETQYF
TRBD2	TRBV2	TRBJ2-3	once	TGTGCCAGCAGACAGCGGGAGGCCCCAGATACGCAGTATTTT	CASRQREAPDTQYF
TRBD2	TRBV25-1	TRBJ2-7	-	TGTGCCACCGCTTTAGCGGGGGGGTTCAGAGAGCAGTACTTC	CATALAGGFREQYF
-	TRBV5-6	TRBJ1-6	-	TGTGCCAGCAACCAATGGGCCGGGGGCCCTTCACCCCTCCACTTT	CASNQWAGGPSPLHF
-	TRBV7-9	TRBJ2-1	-	TGTGCCAGCAGCTTAGCGAACCGGAATGAGCAGTTCTTC	CASSLANRNEQFF
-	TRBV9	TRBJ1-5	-	TGTGCCAGCAGCGTACAGGGTAGGGGAGGGCCCCAGCATTTT	CASSVQGRGGPQHF
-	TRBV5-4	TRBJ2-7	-	TGTGCCAGCTTCAACCCTGGTCAAAGCTACGAGCAGTACTTC	CASFNPGQSYEQYF
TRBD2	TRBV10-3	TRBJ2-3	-	TGTGCCACCGGGGGCTTAGCGGGGAGCGTCACAGATACGCAGTATTTT	CATGGLAGSVTDTQYF
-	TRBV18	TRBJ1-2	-	TGTGCCAGCTCACCAGGGACAACTAACTATGGCTACACCTTC	CASSPGTTNYGYTF
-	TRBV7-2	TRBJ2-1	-	TGTGCCAGCAGCTTAGAGGTGGGAACGTACAATGAGCAGTTCTTC	CASSLEVGTYNEQFF
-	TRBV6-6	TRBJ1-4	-	TGTGCCAGCAGCCCCCCGGGACACCGGAATGAAAAACTGTTTTTT	CASSPPGHRNEKLFF
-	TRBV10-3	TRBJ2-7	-	TGTGCCATCAGTGGGGTCGGCTCCTACGAGCAGTACTTC	CAISGVGSYEQYF
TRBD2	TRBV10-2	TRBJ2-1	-	TGCGCCAGCAGTGATATTGCAGGACTAGCGGATGAGCAGTTCTTC	CASSDIAGLADEQFF
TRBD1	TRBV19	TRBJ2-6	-	TGTGCCACGAGGGGGACAGGGGGCTGGTCTGGGGCCAACGTCCTGACTTTC	CATRGTGGWSGANVLTF
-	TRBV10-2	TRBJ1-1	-	TGCGCCAGCAGGGGCCCCGGGAGGGTGGCCACTGAAGCTTTCTTT	CASRGPGRVATEAFF
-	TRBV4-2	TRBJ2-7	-	TGTGCCAGCAGCCCCCTTGTAGGTCACGAGCAGTACTTC	CASSPLVGHEQYF
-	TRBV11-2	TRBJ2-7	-	TGTGCCAGCAGCTTACCCCCGGAGGGGGGGGTTTTCGAGCAGTACTTC	CASSLPPEGGVFEQYF
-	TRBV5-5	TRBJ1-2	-	TGTGCCAGCAGCTTGGGGGCGACTAACTATGGCTACACCTTC	CASSLGATNYGYTF
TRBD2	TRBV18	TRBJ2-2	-	TGTGCCAGCTCACCCGAAGGGACTAGCGGCACCGGGGAGCTGTTTTTT	CASSPEGTSGTGELFF
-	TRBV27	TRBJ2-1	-	TGTGCCAGCAGGCCGGGACGCAGCGTTTGTGAGCAGTTCTTC	CASRPGRSVCEQFF
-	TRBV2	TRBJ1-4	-	TGTGCCAGCAAACTAACCAAGTCTTATAATGAAAAACTGTTTTTT	CASKLTKSYNEKLFF
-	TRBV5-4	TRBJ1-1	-	TGTGCCAGCAGCCAAGACCCGCGGTTGAACACTGAAGCTTTCTTT	CASSQDPRLNTEAFF
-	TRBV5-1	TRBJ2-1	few	TGCGCCAGCAGCTTGGCGGGCGGGAACCCCAATGAGCAGTTCTTC	CASSLAGGNPNEQFF